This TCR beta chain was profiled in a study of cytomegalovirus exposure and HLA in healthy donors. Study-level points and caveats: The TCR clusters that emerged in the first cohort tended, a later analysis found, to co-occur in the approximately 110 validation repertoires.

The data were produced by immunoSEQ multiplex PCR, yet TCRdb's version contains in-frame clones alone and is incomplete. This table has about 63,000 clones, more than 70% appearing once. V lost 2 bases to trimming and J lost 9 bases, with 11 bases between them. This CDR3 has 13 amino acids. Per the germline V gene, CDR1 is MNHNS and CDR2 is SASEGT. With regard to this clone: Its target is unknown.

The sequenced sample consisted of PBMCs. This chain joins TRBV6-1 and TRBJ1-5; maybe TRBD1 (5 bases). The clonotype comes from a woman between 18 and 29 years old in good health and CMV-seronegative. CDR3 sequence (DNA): TGTGCCAGCAGTGAACAAGGGGATATGCCCCAGCATTTT. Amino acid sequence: CASSEQGDMPQHF.